A selection of T cell receptor beta chains follows, all from one sample in a study of T cells after yellow fever vaccination. TCRdb itself ran the 5' RACE reads through MiXCR, one entry per CDR3 protein. The profile shows 120,000 or so distinct CDR3 sequences, around 15% of them singletons. The starting material was CD8+ T cells sorted from PBMCs, obtained 5 days after the yellow fever booster vaccination. These receptors originate from a man aged 18 to 30 who received the YFV17D yellow fever vaccine. Each CDR3 is given with its conserved first and last residue. D genes are given only for firm matches. Clone size is not always given. Where it is, it says once, few, many or a class for expanded clones.

TRBJ1-1,-,TRBV4-1,few,CASSQGAALGPEAFF,TGCGCCAGCAGCCAAGGTGCGGCCTTAGGGCCTGAAGCTTTCTTT
TRBJ2-3,TRBD1,TRBV6-4,many,CASSDSQGATDTQYF,TGTGCCAGCAGTGACTCTCAGGGGGCAACAGATACGCAGTATTTT
TRBJ2-3,TRBD2,TRBV4-1,-,CASSQDPWSSGGFPSNTQYF,TGCGCCAGCAGCCAAGATCCTTGGAGTAGCGGGGGGTTCCCCTCGAATACGCAGTATTTT
TRBJ1-1,TRBD1,TRBV20-1,-,CSAGQGNTEAFF,TGCAGTGCCGGACAGGGCAATACTGAAGCTTTCTTT
TRBJ2-1,TRBD1,TRBV7-2,many,CASSPWDRDSEQFF,TGTGCCAGCAGCCCATGGGACAGGGATTCCGAGCAGTTCTTC
TRBJ1-2,TRBD1,TRBV11-2,-,CASSLSRGRGYGYTF,TGTGCCAGCAGCCTATCGAGGGGGCGGGGGTATGGCTACACCTTC
TRBJ2-1,TRBD2,TRBV7-9,-,CASSVSGGASYNEQFF,TGTGCCAGCAGCGTTAGCGGGGGGGCCTCTTACAATGAGCAGTTCTTC
TRBJ2-7,-,TRBV5-1,few,CASSLDGNLNEQYF,TGCGCCAGCAGCTTGGATGGTAACCTCAACGAGCAGTACTTC
TRBJ2-1,-,TRBV6-6,few,CASSYSGRGPNNYNEQFF,TGTGCCAGCAGTTACTCAGGCCGGGGGCCCAACAATTACAATGAGCAGTTCTTC
TRBJ1-1,TRBD1,TRBV5-1,few,CASSVRDSPLTEAFF,TGCGCCAGCAGCGTAAGGGACAGCCCACTGACTGAAGCTTTCTTT